What follows is one TCR beta chain and its context. This clonotype was counted only a few times. This clone's antigen is unknown. Base qualities are not recorded, but no much larger clone differs from it by a single base. This specimen comes from a study of vaccination and CD4 T cells after COVID-19 (dated by TCRdb to 2022 to 2024). The study in broad terms: Six males and four females were included in the convalescent cohort, with two Hispanic individuals, seven Caucasians, two Asians and one multiracial person represented. Two doses of either the Pfizer-BioNTech BNT162b2 vaccine (n=8) or the Moderna mRNA-1273 vaccine (n=2) were administered to participants. Post-COVID blood samples from convalescent patients were collected a median of around 100 days after diagnosis, with a range of about 35 to 161 days. Post-vaccine blood samples were taken a median of about 72 days after the second vaccine dose, with a range of about 14 to 241 days. The cultures were stimulated with overlapping spike peptide pools from SARS-CoV-2 and from the common cold coronaviruses HCoV-NL63, HCoV-OC43 and HCoV-229E. Control cultures used a CEFX viral epitope pool as positive control, an HIV-1 Nef peptide pool as negative control, or no peptide. In ten to eleven COVID-19 convalescent patients and a few infection-naive healthy vaccine recipients, researchers compared the spike-specific CD4+ TCR repertoire from before mRNA vaccination with the repertoire from after.

The germline ends are 9 bases apart after V is trimmed by 2 bases and J by 2 bases. Its CDR3 holds 15 amino acids, cysteine through phenylalanine. The entry retains the CDR3 DNA only, 45 bases that are in frame from base 1. For CDR1 and CDR2, the germline V gene (reference sequence) lists SEHNR and FQNEAQ. Broader findings and caveats from the paper: Of the vaccine-specific clones in convalescent patients, 304 of 307, or nearly all, reacted only to SARS-CoV-2 spike and did not cross-react with common cold coronaviruses. Among the post-vaccine SARS-CoV-2-reactive clones in convalescent patients, a median around 85% showed up only after vaccination, which suggests vaccine-specific priming. Only a relatively small number of convalescent patients were included in the study, and early timepoints following natural infection were not analyzed. The median count of SARS-CoV-2-reactive clonotypes went up from some 23 after infection to about 40 after vaccination, although the change was not significant.

The treatment or condition label of this sample denotes: approximately nine-day PBMC culture with coronavirus spike peptide pools or control peptides (ViraFEST assay). The ViraFEST assay, used in the study, expanded antigen-specific T cells with peptide pools and then identified the expanded clonotypes through TCR sequencing. The absence of prior SARS-CoV-2 infection in healthy vaccine recipients was confirmed by negative nucleocapsid antibody tests before and after vaccination. PBMCs were cultured at around 2 million per well in IMDM supplemented with approximately 5.4% human AB serum and around 10 IU/ml IL-2, with around 10 ug/ml peptide pools added. Half of the culture medium was replaced with fresh IL-2-containing medium on days 3 and 7. CD4+ T cells were isolated after around 9 days of culture through negative selection using the EasySep CD4+ T cell isolation kit. Ficoll-Paque Plus gradient centrifugation was used to isolate PBMCs from whole blood, and the isolated PBMCs were then either used fresh or cryopreserved at -140C. Each culture condition was generally run in triplicate wells.

Receptors were amplified or captured by PCR. DNA from cultured CD4+ T cells was subjected to TCR sequencing with the Oncomine TCR Beta short-read assay at the Johns Hopkins FTIC core. The QIAamp micro DNA kit was used to extract genomic DNA from the cultured CD4+ T cells. The Oncomine TCR Beta libraries from cultured CD4+ T cells were pooled using unique dual indexes and then sequenced on an Illumina iSeq 100. The original pipeline was this. Non-productive sequences were filtered out, and CDR3s that did not start with C, did not end with F or W, or were shorter than 7 amino acids were discarded. Antigen-specific clonotypes were identified using the MANAFEST web application through comparison of peptide-stimulated wells with reference and other culture wells. An FDR below 0.05, an odds ratio above 5, and a productive frequency above 0.1% in at least two of three replicate wells were required for clones to be considered positive. A clonotype was classed as cross-reactive if the clonotype showed significant expansion both in SARS-CoV-2 spike wells and in at least one common cold coronavirus spike condition. Similarity between CDR3 sequences was evaluated in R version 3.6.1 using Levenshtein distances (stringdist) and unrooted phylogenetic trees (ape). TCRdb reworked the public reads: Q25 trimming with fastp, MiXCR clone assembly, productive beta chains retained. Each CDR3 protein gets just one entry, which takes the most common genes and DNA from the rows behind it. The V and J calls were determined by TCRdb, not by the authors. The sample table lists around 15,000 distinct CDR3 sequences, about 40% of them with a count of one. Approximately 25% of the sample is taken by the ten largest.

The sample consisted of CD4+ T cells from blood, cultured in vitro, taken before SARS-CoV-2 vaccination. Rearrangement joined TRBV7-9 to TRBJ2-2; a weak D assignment points to TRBD1 (5 bases agree). The TCR originated in a human donor who received a COVID-19 vaccine. The CDR3 protein: CASSLPQGNTGELFF. The nucleotides read TGTGCCAGCAGCTTACCCCAGGGAAACACCGGGGAGCTGTTTTTT.